This TCR beta chain derives from a study of CD8+ T cells in alopecia areata. Study information: A regimen of oral tofacitinib, 5 to 10 mg twice daily, was given to treated patients. Broader study findings: Affected lesional scalp, above all in alopecia totalis/universalis, was more clonal than normal scalp.

Remarks on this clone: Antigen specificity is unknown.

Lesional scalp tissue (obtained by punch biopsy) and peripheral blood were collected from alopecia areata patients. PBMCs served as the source from which CD4+ and CD8+ T cells were sorted. CDR3 length equals 14 residues. Germline values: CDR1 GTSNPN, CDR2 SVGIG (reference sequence). Germline trimming cut 2 bases from V and 11 bases from J; bases unmatched to any gene: 12. RNA was extracted and reverse transcribed into cDNA as the sequencing template. Sequenced by immunoSEQ multiplex PCR; TCRdb stores in-frame clones only, minus some. The table has under 250,000 clones, 50% to 65% seen once. The source material was CD4+ T cells sorted from blood, sampled at week 0. The V gene is TRBV30, the J gene TRBJ1-1; TRBD1 aligns across 9 bases. The TCR originated in a human donor with alopecia areata. CDR3 region: CAWSPPHGGQGAFF. As DNA, the CDR3 is TGTGCCTGGAGTCCTCCCCATGGGGGACAGGGTGCTTTCTTT.